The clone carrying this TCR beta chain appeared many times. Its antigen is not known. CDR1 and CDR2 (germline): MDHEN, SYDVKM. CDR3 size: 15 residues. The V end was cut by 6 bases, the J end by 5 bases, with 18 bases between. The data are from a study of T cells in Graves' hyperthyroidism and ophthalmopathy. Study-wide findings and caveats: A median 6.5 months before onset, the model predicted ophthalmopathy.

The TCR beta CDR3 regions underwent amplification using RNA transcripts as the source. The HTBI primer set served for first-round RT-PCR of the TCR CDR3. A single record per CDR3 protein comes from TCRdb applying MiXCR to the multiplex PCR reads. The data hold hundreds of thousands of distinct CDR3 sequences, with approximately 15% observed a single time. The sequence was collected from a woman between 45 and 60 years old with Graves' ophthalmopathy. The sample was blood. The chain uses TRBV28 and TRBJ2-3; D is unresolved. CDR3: CASRDFAGQEDTQYF. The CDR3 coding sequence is TGTGCCAGCAGAGACTTCGCCGGGCAGGAAGATACGCAGTATTTT.